These T cell receptor beta chains were read from a single sample in a study of T cell responses to AZD1222 COVID-19 vaccine. Clones were read by immunoSEQ multiplex PCR, and TCRdb kept only the in-frame ones, dropping some. The sample holds about 180,000 clones, 85% to 95% seen once. The material sequenced was peripheral blood, taken 28 days after the second AZD1222 dose. The receptors here all came from an adult who received the AZD1222 COVID-19 vaccine. The CDR3 runs from the conserved cysteine through the conserved F or W. Each record gives: clone size, V gene, J gene, D gene, CDR3 DNA, CDR3 protein. A D gene is named only where the DNA matches it firmly. Clone size is given for some rows only: seen once, a few or many times, or a class if the clone is expanded.

clone_size: once
v_call: TRBV11-2
j_call: TRBJ2-7
d_call: TRBD1
cdr3_nt: TGTGCCAGCAGTTCACAGGGGTTGTTAGGGCAGTACTTC
cdr3_aa: CASSSQGLLGQYF

clone_size: NA
v_call: TRBV11-3
j_call: TRBJ1-6
d_call: TRBD1
cdr3_nt: TGTGCCAGCAGCGCGGGACAGGGGGTCGAATCCTATAATTCACCCCTCCACTTT
cdr3_aa: CASSAGQGVESYNSPLHF

clone_size: NA
v_call: TRBV27
j_call: TRBJ2-7
d_call: TRBD1
cdr3_nt: TGTGCCAGCACCGGAGGGACAGGGAGTAACGAGCAGTACTTC
cdr3_aa: CASTGGTGSNEQYF

clone_size: NA
v_call: TRBV5-4
j_call: TRBJ1-2
d_call: NA
cdr3_nt: TGTGCCAGCAGCTTGGAGGTTCGCGGCTACACCTTC
cdr3_aa: CASSLEVRGYTF

clone_size: NA
v_call: TRBV28
j_call: TRBJ1-2
d_call: TRBD1
cdr3_nt: TGTGCCAGCACGGAGAGGGGGCCCTATGGCTACACCTTC
cdr3_aa: CASTERGPYGYTF

clone_size: NA
v_call: TRBV29-1
j_call: TRBJ2-1
d_call: TRBD2
cdr3_nt: TGCAGCGCCAGGGGGCGGACTAGCGGGAGCTTGGGGTACAATGAGCAGTTCTTC
cdr3_aa: CSARGRTSGSLGYNEQFF

clone_size: NA
v_call: TRBV12-3/TRBV12-4
j_call: TRBJ2-3
d_call: NA
cdr3_nt: TGTGCCAGTAAAAACACAGATACGCAGTATTTT
cdr3_aa: CASKNTDTQYF

clone_size: NA
v_call: TRBV19
j_call: TRBJ2-1
d_call: TRBD2
cdr3_nt: TGTGCCAGTAGTACCCAAACCGGGACTAGCGGGACCAATGCGCAGTTCTTC
cdr3_aa: CASSTQTGTSGTNAQFF

clone_size: NA
v_call: TRBV3-1/TRBV3-2
j_call: TRBJ2-1
d_call: TRBD2
cdr3_nt: TGTGCCAGCAGCCAAGGTCCGGGAGGAGAGGCGTGGGAGCAGTTCTTC
cdr3_aa: CASSQGPGGEAWEQFF

clone_size: once
v_call: TRBV3-1/TRBV3-2
j_call: TRBJ1-3
d_call: NA
cdr3_nt: TGTGCCAGCAGCCAAGCTTCCCAGGGGAGGGCTGGAAACACCATATATTTT
cdr3_aa: CASSQASQGRAGNTIYF

clone_size: NA
v_call: TRBV9
j_call: TRBJ2-3
d_call: NA
cdr3_nt: TGTGCCAGCAGCCCCGGAAGTGGGGGACGCACAGATACGCAGTATTTT
cdr3_aa: CASSPGSGGRTDTQYF

clone_size: NA
v_call: TRBV18
j_call: TRBJ2-1
d_call: NA
cdr3_nt: TGTGCCAGCTCACGCACGGCGGGCGAGGGTGAGCAGTTCTTC
cdr3_aa: CASSRTAGEGEQFF

clone_size: NA
v_call: TRBV19
j_call: TRBJ1-4
d_call: TRBD1
cdr3_nt: TGTGCCAGTAGAAGATTGGAACAGGGGGGGTACGAAAAACTGTTTTTT
cdr3_aa: CASRRLEQGGYEKLFF

clone_size: NA
v_call: TRBV19
j_call: TRBJ1-2
d_call: NA
cdr3_nt: TGTGCCAGTAGTATAGGACTGACTTCAGGGGATGGCTACACCTTC
cdr3_aa: CASSIGLTSGDGYTF

clone_size: NA
v_call: TRBV2
j_call: TRBJ2-4
d_call: TRBD2
cdr3_nt: TGTGCCAGCAGGGTCGGGAGGAACCTCTATCTTGGCCCCAAAAACATTCAGTACTTC
cdr3_aa: CASRVGRNLYLGPKNIQYF

clone_size: NA
v_call: TRBV5-1
j_call: TRBJ1-4
d_call: NA
cdr3_nt: TGCGCCAGCAGCCGTTGGGTGGGTAATGAAAAACTGTTTTTT
cdr3_aa: CASSRWVGNEKLFF

clone_size: NA
v_call: TRBV28
j_call: TRBJ2-2
d_call: NA
cdr3_nt: TGTGCCAGCAGTTTCACAATGACCGGGGAGCTGTTTTTT
cdr3_aa: CASSFTMTGELFF

clone_size: NA
v_call: TRBV6-2/TRBV6-3
j_call: TRBJ2-7
d_call: NA
cdr3_nt: TGTGCCAGCAGTAATTTTAGTTCCTACGAGCAGTACTTC
cdr3_aa: CASSNFSSYEQYF

clone_size: NA
v_call: TRBV16
j_call: TRBJ1-1
d_call: NA
cdr3_nt: TGTGCCAGCAGCCAATCCCGGGAGGTCGGTGAAGCTTTCTTT
cdr3_aa: CASSQSREVGEAFF

clone_size: NA
v_call: TRBV27
j_call: TRBJ2-7
d_call: TRBD1
cdr3_nt: TGTGCCAGCAGTTTACGGACAGGGGGCAGAGAGCAGTACTTC
cdr3_aa: CASSLRTGGREQYF

clone_size: NA
v_call: TRBV4-1
j_call: TRBJ1-2
d_call: NA
cdr3_nt: TGCGCCAGCAGCCAAAGGGGGGCTAGGGCCTTC
cdr3_aa: CASSQRGARAF

clone_size: NA
v_call: TRBV2
j_call: TRBJ2-1
d_call: NA
cdr3_nt: TGTGCCAGCACCAAACAGGGTCCTCCAACTTTGGGCTCCTACAATGAGCAGTTCTTC
cdr3_aa: CASTKQGPPTLGSYNEQFF

clone_size: once
v_call: TRBV7-2
j_call: TRBJ1-1
d_call: NA
cdr3_nt: TGTGCCAGCAGCTTAGGGCGCGGGGGCCCATCCCAAGCTTTT
cdr3_aa: CASSLGRGGPSQAF

clone_size: NA
v_call: TRBV28
j_call: TRBJ2-1
d_call: NA
cdr3_nt: TGTGCCAGCAGTATGGGGGGTGGCTCCTACAATGAGCAGTTCTTC
cdr3_aa: CASSMGGGSYNEQFF

clone_size: NA
v_call: TRBV19
j_call: TRBJ1-5
d_call: NA
cdr3_nt: TGTGCCAGTGGGACAAGTCTCAATCAGCCCCAGCATTTT
cdr3_aa: CASGTSLNQPQHF

clone_size: NA
v_call: TRBV25-1
j_call: TRBJ2-1
d_call: TRBD2
cdr3_nt: TGTGCCAGCAGCGTACTATCTAGCGGGGGTAACAATGAGCAGTTCTTC
cdr3_aa: CASSVLSSGGNNEQFF

clone_size: NA
v_call: TRBV7-9
j_call: TRBJ1-1
d_call: TRBD1
cdr3_nt: TGTGCCAGCAGCCCGCGGGACAGGGGCATCGGGAACACTGAAGCTTTCTTT
cdr3_aa: CASSPRDRGIGNTEAFF

clone_size: NA
v_call: TRBV4-3
j_call: TRBJ1-6
d_call: NA
cdr3_nt: TGCGCCAGCAGCTCCCAAGGGGCAGGGATTAATTCACCCCTCCACTTT
cdr3_aa: CASSSQGAGINSPLHF

clone_size: NA
v_call: TRBV3-1/TRBV3-2
j_call: TRBJ1-5
d_call: NA
cdr3_nt: TGTGCCAGCAGCCAAGATTGGGGCCACGGGAATCAGCCCCAGCATTTT
cdr3_aa: CASSQDWGHGNQPQHF

clone_size: NA
v_call: TRBV5-4
j_call: TRBJ1-1
d_call: TRBD1
cdr3_nt: TGTGCCAGCAGGCCGGGACAGGGGTTCTCTGAAGCTTTCTTT
cdr3_aa: CASRPGQGFSEAFF

clone_size: NA
v_call: TRBV11-3
j_call: TRBJ1-6
d_call: TRBD1
cdr3_nt: TGTGCCAGCAGCTTTGAGGGACAGGGTGATTCACCCCTCCACTTT
cdr3_aa: CASSFEGQGDSPLHF

clone_size: NA
v_call: TRBV4-1
j_call: TRBJ2-2
d_call: TRBD1
cdr3_nt: TGCGCCACCATGGGGACAGGGGCGGTTGGGGGGGAGCTGTTTTTT
cdr3_aa: CATMGTGAVGGELFF

clone_size: NA
v_call: TRBV7-9
j_call: TRBJ2-7
d_call: TRBD2
cdr3_nt: TGTGCCAGCAGCCCTACTTCCACGGGGGGCTACGAGCAGTACTTC
cdr3_aa: CASSPTSTGGYEQYF

clone_size: NA
v_call: TRBV27
j_call: TRBJ1-1
d_call: NA
cdr3_nt: TGTGCCAGCAGTTTAAGGGGGGCCACGAGGGGCACTGAAGCTTTCTTT
cdr3_aa: CASSLRGATRGTEAFF

clone_size: once
v_call: TRBV19
j_call: TRBJ1-1
d_call: TRBD1
cdr3_nt: TGTGCCAGTTGCCGGGACAGGGGTTCATTCACGAGGGCTTTCTTT
cdr3_aa: CASCRDRGSFTRAFF

clone_size: NA
v_call: TRBV7-9
j_call: TRBJ1-1
d_call: TRBD1
cdr3_nt: TGTGCCAGCAGCTCGACCAGGGGGCGACACATCTATGAAGCTTTCTTT
cdr3_aa: CASSSTRGRHIYEAFF

clone_size: NA
v_call: TRBV11-3
j_call: TRBJ1-1
d_call: NA
cdr3_nt: TGTGCCAGCAGCCTAGATGTGCCACCGATGGATGACGCTGAAGCTTTCTTT
cdr3_aa: CASSLDVPPMDDAEAFF

clone_size: NA
v_call: TRBV5-4
j_call: TRBJ1-3
d_call: NA
cdr3_nt: TGTGCCAGCAGCTTGGCCTTTTCCGGAAACACCATATATTTT
cdr3_aa: CASSLAFSGNTIYF

clone_size: NA
v_call: TRBV10-3
j_call: TRBJ2-5
d_call: NA
cdr3_nt: TGTGCCATCAGTGAGTTTGGGGATCAAGAGACCCAGTACTTC
cdr3_aa: CAISEFGDQETQYF

clone_size: once
v_call: TRBV30
j_call: TRBJ1-1
d_call: NA
cdr3_nt: TGTGCCTGGAGTGTAGCTTCTGAAGCTTTCTTT
cdr3_aa: CAWSVASEAFF

clone_size: NA
v_call: TRBV4-3
j_call: TRBJ2-5
d_call: NA
cdr3_nt: TGCGCCAGCAGCCAAGATAGGACGGGGCCAGAGACCCAGTACTTC
cdr3_aa: CASSQDRTGPETQYF

clone_size: NA
v_call: TRBV11-2
j_call: TRBJ2-2
d_call: NA
cdr3_nt: TGTGCCAGCAGCTTAGATACGAACACCGGGGAGCTGTTTTTT
cdr3_aa: CASSLDTNTGELFF

clone_size: NA
v_call: TRBV19
j_call: TRBJ1-1
d_call: NA
cdr3_nt: TGTGCCAGTAGCTACACGGGGGACACTGAAGCTTTCTTT
cdr3_aa: CASSYTGDTEAFF

clone_size: NA
v_call: TRBV5-6
j_call: TRBJ2-1
d_call: NA
cdr3_nt: TGTGCCAGCAGCTTGTATAATGAGCAGTTCTTC
cdr3_aa: CASSLYNEQFF

clone_size: NA
v_call: TRBV28
j_call: TRBJ2-1
d_call: TRBD2
cdr3_nt: TGTGCCAGCAGTTCAGGACTAGCGGGAGGAGCTTACAATGAGCAGTTCTTC
cdr3_aa: CASSSGLAGGAYNEQFF

clone_size: NA
v_call: TRBV15
j_call: TRBJ1-5
d_call: NA
cdr3_nt: TGTGCCACCAGCAGAGGGTACAGGGAAACGGGGCAGCCCCAGCATTTT
cdr3_aa: CATSRGYRETGQPQHF

clone_size: NA
v_call: TRBV4-1
j_call: TRBJ2-7
d_call: TRBD1
cdr3_nt: TGCGCCAGCAGCCTGGGACAGGGGCACGAGCAGTACTTC
cdr3_aa: CASSLGQGHEQYF

clone_size: NA
v_call: TRBV9
j_call: TRBJ1-2
d_call: NA
cdr3_nt: TGTGCCAGCAGCGTATTATCCCCCGGAGGGGGGAACTATGGCTACACCTTC
cdr3_aa: CASSVLSPGGGNYGYTF

clone_size: NA
v_call: TRBV19
j_call: TRBJ1-1
d_call: NA
cdr3_nt: TGTGCCAGTAGTATATCCGGGTCGGTGAACACTGAAGCTTTCTTT
cdr3_aa: CASSISGSVNTEAFF

clone_size: NA
v_call: TRBV20-1
j_call: TRBJ2-5
d_call: NA
cdr3_nt: TGCAGTGCTAGTCGGACGCTCGACACGAAAGAGACCCAGTACTTC
cdr3_aa: CSASRTLDTKETQYF

clone_size: NA
v_call: TRBV12-3/TRBV12-4
j_call: TRBJ2-1
d_call: NA
cdr3_nt: TGTGCCAGCGCCACCATAAGTGAGCAGTTCTTC
cdr3_aa: CASATISEQFF

clone_size: NA
v_call: TRBV7-2
j_call: TRBJ1-2
d_call: NA
cdr3_nt: TGTGCCAGCAGCTTAGATCAGGTGCGAAACTATGGCTACACCTTC
cdr3_aa: CASSLDQVRNYGYTF

clone_size: NA
v_call: TRBV10-3
j_call: TRBJ1-5
d_call: NA
cdr3_nt: TGTGCCATCAGTGCAGCAGGGGACAATCAGCCCCAGCATTTT
cdr3_aa: CAISAAGDNQPQHF

clone_size: NA
v_call: TRBV6-6
j_call: TRBJ1-1
d_call: NA
cdr3_nt: TGTGCCAGCAGTCCGGGTGTACAAGACGGACAGGAAGCTTTCTTT
cdr3_aa: CASSPGVQDGQEAFF

clone_size: once
v_call: TRBV29-1
j_call: TRBJ1-6
d_call: TRBD1
cdr3_nt: TGCAGCGTCCAGGAAGGACAGGCTAATTCACCCCTCCACTTT
cdr3_aa: CSVQEGQANSPLHF

clone_size: NA
v_call: TRBV19
j_call: TRBJ1-6
d_call: TRBD1
cdr3_nt: TGTGCCAGTAGCACCGGGACAGGTGATTCACCCCTCCACTTT
cdr3_aa: CASSTGTGDSPLHF